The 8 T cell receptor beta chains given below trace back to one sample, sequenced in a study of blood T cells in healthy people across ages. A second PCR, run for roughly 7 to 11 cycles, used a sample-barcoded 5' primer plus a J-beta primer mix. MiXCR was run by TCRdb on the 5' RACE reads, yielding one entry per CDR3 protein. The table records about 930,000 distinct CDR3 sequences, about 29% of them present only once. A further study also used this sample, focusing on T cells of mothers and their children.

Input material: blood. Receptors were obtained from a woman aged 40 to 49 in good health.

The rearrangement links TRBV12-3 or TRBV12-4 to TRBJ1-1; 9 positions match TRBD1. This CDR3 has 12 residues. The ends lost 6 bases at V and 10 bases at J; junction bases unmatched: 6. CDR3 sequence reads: CASSIQGAVAFF. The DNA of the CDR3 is TGTGCCAGCAGCATACAGGGGGCGGTAGCTTTCTTT.

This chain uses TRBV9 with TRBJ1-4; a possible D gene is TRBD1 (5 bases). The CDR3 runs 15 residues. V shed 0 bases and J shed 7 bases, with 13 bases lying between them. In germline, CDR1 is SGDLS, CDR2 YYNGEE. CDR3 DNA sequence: TGTGCCAGCAGCGTAGCGGAGGGTAGGGGTGAAAAACTGTTTTTT. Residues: CASSVAEGRGEKLFF.

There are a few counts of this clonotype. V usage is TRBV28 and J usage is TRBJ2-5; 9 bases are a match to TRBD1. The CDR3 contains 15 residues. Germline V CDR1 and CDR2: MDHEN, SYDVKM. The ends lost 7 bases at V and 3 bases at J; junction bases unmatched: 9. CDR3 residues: CASTDSRTGEETQYF. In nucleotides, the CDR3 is TGTGCCAGCACCGACTCCCGGACAGGGGAAGAGACCCAGTACTTC.

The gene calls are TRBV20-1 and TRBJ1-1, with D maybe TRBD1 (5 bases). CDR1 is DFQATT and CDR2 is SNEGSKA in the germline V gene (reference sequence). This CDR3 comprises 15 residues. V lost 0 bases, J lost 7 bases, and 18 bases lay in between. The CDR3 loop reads CSARDHGGGEDEAFF. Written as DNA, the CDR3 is TGCAGTGCTAGAGATCATGGTGGGGGGGAAGATGAAGCTTTCTTT.

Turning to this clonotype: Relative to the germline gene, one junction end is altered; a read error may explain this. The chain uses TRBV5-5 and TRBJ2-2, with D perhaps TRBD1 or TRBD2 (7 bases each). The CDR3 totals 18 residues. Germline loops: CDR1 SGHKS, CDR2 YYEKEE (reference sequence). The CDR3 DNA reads TGTGCCAACAGCTTGCGGGGGACAGTTACTATTCCCACCGGGGAGCTGTTTTTT. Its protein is CANSLRGTVTIPTGELFF.

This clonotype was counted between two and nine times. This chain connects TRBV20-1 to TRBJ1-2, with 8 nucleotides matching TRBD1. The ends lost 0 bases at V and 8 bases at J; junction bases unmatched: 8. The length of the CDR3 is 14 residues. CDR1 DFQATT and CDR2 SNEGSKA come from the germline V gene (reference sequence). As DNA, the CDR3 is TGCAGTGCTAGAGATCACGGGACAGGAGGCGGCTACACCTTC. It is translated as CSARDHGTGGGYTF.

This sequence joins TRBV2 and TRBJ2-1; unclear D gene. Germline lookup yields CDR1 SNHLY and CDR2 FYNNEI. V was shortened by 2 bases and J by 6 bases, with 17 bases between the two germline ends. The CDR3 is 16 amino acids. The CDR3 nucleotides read TGTGCCAGCAGTGAATGGTCGGCGGTGGGTTTCAATGAGCAGTTCTTC. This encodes CASSEWSAVGFNEQFF. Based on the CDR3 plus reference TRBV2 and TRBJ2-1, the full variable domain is EPEVTQTPSHQVTQMGQEVILRCVPISNHLYFYWYRQILGQKVEFLVSFYNNEISEKSEIFDDQFSVERPDGSNFTLKIRSTKLEDSAMYFCASSEWSAVGFNEQFFGPGTRLTVL.

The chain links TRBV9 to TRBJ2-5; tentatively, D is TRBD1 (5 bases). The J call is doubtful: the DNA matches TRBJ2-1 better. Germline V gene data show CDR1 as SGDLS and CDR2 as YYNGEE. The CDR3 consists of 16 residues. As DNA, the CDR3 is TGTGCCAGCAGCGTAGGGACGCAAGGGGTCCAAGAGACCCAGTTCTTC. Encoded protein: CASSVGTQGVQETQFF.